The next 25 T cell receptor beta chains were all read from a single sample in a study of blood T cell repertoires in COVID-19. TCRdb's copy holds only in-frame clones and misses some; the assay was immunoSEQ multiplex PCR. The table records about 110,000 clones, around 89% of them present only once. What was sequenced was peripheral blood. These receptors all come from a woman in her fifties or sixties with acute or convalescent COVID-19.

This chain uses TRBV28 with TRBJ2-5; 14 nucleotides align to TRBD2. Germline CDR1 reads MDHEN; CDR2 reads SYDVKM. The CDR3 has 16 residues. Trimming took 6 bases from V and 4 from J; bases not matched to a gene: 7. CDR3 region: CASSDRGLAGAETQYF. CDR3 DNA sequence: TGTGCCAGCAGCGATAGGGGACTAGCGGGGGCAGAGACCCAGTACTTC.

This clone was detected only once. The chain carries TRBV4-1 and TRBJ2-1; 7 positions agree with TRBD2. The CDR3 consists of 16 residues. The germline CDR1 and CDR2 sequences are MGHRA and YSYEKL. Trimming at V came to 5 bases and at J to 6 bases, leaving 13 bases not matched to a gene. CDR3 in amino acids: CASSEVFGLVSNEQFF. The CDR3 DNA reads TGCGCCAGCAGCGAAGTTTTTGGACTAGTTTCCAATGAGCAGTTCTTC.

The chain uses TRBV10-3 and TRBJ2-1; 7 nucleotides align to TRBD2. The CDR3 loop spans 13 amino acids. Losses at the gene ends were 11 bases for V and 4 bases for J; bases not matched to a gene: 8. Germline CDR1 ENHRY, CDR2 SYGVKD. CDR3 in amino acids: CAATSDSYNEQFF. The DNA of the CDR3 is TGTGCCGCCACTAGCGACTCGTACAATGAGCAGTTCTTC.

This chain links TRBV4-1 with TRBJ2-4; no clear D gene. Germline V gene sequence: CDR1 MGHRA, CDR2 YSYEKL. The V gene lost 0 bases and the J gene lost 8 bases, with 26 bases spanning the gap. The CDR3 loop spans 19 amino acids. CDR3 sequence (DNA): TGCGCCAGCAGCCAAGATTTTAGGCCAGCGCGTACCCCAGTAGACATTCAGTACTTC. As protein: CASSQDFRPARTPVDIQYF.

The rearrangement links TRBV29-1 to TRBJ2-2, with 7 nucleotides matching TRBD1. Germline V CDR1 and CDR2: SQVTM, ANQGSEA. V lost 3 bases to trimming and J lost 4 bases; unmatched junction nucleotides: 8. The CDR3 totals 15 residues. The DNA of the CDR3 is TGCAGCGTTGATGTTGAGGGGGCTAGCACCGGGGAGCTGTTTTTT. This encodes CSVDVEGASTGELFF.

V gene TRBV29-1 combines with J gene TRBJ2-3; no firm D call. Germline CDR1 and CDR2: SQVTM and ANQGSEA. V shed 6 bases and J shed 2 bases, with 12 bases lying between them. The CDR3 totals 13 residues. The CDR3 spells CSVADQPTDTQYF. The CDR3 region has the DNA TGCAGCGTAGCTGATCAACCCACAGATACGCAGTATTTT.

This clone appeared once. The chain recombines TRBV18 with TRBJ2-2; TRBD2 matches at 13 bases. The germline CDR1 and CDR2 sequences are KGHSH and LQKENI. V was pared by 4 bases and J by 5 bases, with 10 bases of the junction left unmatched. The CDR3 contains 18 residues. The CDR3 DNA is TGTGCCAGCTCACTGCAGGGACTAGCGGGATCGTATACCGGGGAGCTGTTTTTT. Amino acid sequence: CASSLQGLAGSYTGELFF. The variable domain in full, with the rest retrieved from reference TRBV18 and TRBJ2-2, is NAGVMQNPRHLVRRRGQEARLRCSPMKGHSHVYWYRQLPEEGLKFMVYLQKENIIDESGMPKERFSAEFPKEGPSILRIQQVVRGDSAAYFCASSLQGLAGSYTGELFFGEGSRLTVL.

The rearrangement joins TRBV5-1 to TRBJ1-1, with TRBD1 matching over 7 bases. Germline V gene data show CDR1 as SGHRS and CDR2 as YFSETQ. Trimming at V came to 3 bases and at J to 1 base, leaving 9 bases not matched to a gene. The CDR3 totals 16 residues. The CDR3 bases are TGCGCCAGCAGCTCTACCAACAGGGGACGGAACACTGAAGCTTTCTTT. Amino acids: CASSSTNRGRNTEAFF.

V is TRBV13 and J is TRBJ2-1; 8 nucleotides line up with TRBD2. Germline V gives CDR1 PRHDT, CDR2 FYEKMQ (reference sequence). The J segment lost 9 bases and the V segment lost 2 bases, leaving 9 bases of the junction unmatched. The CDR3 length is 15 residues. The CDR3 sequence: CASSLSGGRPGEQFF. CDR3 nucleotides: TGTGCCAGCAGCTTATCTGGCGGGAGGCCAGGTGAGCAGTTCTTC. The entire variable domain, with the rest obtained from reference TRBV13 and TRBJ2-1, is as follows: AAGVIQSPRHLIKEKRETATLKCYPIPRHDTVYWYQQGPGQDPQFLISFYEKMQSDKGSIPDRFSAQQFSDYHSELNMSSLELGDSALYFCASSLSGGRPGEQFFGPGTRLTVL.

The CDR3 region has the DNA TGTGCCAGCAGCGCAGGGACTAGCGGGACGGAGCAGTACTTC. Translating it yields CASSAGTSGTEQYF. V and J are TRBV7-7 and TRBJ2-7, with 13 bases fitting TRBD2. This CDR3 comprises 14 residues. Trimming at V came to 5 bases and at J to 7 bases, leaving 5 bases not matched to a gene. The germline V gene has CDR1 SSHAT and CDR2 FNYEAQ (reference sequence).

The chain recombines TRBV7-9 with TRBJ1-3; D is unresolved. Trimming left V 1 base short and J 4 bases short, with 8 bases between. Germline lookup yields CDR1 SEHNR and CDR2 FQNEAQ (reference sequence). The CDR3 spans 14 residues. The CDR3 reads CASSLGALGNTIYF. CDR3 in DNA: TGTGCCAGCAGCTTAGGGGCATTAGGAAACACCATATATTTT.

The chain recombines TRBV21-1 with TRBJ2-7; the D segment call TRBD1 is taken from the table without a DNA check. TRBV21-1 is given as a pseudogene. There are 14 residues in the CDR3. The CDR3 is CASSKLRQGDEQYF. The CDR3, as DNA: TGTGCCAGCAGCAAACTGAGGCAGGGGGACGAGCAGTACTTC.

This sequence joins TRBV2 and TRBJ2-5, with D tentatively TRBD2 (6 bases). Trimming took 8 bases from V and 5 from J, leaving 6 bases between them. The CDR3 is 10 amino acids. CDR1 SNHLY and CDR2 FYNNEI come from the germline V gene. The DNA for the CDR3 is TGTGCCAGCCGGGGGGAGACCCAGTACTTC. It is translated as CASRGETQYF.

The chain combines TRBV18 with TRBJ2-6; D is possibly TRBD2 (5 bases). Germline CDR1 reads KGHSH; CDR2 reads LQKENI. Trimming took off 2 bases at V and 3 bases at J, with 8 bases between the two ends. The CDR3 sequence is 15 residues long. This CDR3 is CASSPTGIGANVLTF. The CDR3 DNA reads TGTGCCAGCTCACCAACGGGGATTGGGGCCAACGTCCTGACTTTC.

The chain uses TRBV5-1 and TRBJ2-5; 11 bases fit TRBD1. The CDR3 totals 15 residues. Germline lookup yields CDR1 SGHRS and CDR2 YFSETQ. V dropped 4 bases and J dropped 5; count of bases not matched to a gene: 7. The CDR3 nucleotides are TGCGCCAGCAGCCCGGGACAGGGGGTGGTTGAGACCCAGTACTTC. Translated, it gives CASSPGQGVVETQYF.

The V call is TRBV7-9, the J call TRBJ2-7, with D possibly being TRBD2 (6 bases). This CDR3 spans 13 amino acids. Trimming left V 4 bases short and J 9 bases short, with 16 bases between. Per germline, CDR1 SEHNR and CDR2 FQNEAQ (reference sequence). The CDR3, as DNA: TGTGCCAGCAGCTCACACCCCTTGGGAGGGCAGTACTTC. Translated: CASSSHPLGGQYF. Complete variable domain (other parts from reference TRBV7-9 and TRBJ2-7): DTGVSQNPRHKITKRGQNVTFRCDPISEHNRLYWYRQTLGQGPEFLTYFQNEAQLEKSRLLSDRFSAERPKGSFSTLEIQRTEQGDSAMYLCASSSHPLGGQYFGPGTRLTVT.

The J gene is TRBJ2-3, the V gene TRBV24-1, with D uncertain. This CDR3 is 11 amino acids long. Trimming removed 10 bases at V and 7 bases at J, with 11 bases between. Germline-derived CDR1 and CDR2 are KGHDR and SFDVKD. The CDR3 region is CATARVNTQYF. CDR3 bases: TGTGCCACTGCCCGGGTCAATACGCAGTATTTT.

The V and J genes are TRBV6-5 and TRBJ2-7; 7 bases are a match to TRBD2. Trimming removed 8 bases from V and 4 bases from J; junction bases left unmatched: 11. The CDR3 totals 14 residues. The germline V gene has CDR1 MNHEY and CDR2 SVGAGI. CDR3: CASGVRGSGYEQYF. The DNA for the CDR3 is TGTGCCAGCGGCGTGCGGGGGTCAGGGTACGAGCAGTACTTC.

CDR3 loop: CASSGTGWNEQFF. CDR3 nucleotide sequence: TGTGCCAGCAGCGGGACAGGGTGGAATGAGCAGTTCTTC. The V gene is TRBV7-9, the J gene TRBJ2-1; TRBD1 matches 9 bases. CDR3 length: 13 residues. Trimming cost V 5 bases and J 7 bases; bases outside gene matches: 3. Germline CDR1 reads SEHNR; CDR2 reads FQNEAQ (reference sequence). The full variable domain, with the rest looked up from reference TRBV7-9 and TRBJ2-1, is DTGVSQNPRHKITKRGQNVTFRCDPISEHNRLYWYRQTLGQGPEFLTYFQNEAQLEKSRLLSDRFSAERPKGSFSTLEIQRTEQGDSAMYLCASSGTGWNEQFFGPGTRLTVL.

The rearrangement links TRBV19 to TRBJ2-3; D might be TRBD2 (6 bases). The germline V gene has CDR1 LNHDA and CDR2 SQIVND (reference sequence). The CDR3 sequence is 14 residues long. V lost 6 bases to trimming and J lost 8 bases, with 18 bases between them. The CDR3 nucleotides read TGTGCCAGTAGGCCAGGCGGGGAGGTTGGTACGCAGTATTTT. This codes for CASRPGGEVGTQYF.

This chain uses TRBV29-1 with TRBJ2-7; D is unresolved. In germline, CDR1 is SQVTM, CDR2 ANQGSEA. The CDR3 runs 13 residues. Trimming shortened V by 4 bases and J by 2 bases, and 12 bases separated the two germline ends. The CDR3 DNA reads TGCAGCGTTGCCGAGCTCGAGACCTACGAGCAGTACTTC. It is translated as CSVAELETYEQYF.

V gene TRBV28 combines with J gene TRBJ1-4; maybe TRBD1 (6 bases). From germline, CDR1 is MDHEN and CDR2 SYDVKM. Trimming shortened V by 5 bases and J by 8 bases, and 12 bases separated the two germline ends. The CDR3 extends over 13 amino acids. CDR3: CASSTGTPEKLFF. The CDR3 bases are TGTGCCAGCAGTACCGGGACACCCGAAAAACTGTTTTTT.

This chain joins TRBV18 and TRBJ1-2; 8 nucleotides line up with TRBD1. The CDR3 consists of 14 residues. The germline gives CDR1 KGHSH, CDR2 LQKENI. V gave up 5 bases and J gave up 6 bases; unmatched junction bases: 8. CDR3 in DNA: TGTGCCAGCTCATCCACCGGACAGGGAGATGGCTACACCTTC. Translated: CASSSTGQGDGYTF. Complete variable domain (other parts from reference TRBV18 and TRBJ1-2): NAGVMQNPRHLVRRRGQEARLRCSPMKGHSHVYWYRQLPEEGLKFMVYLQKENIIDESGMPKERFSAEFPKEGPSILRIQQVVRGDSAAYFCASSSTGQGDGYTFGSGTRLTVV.

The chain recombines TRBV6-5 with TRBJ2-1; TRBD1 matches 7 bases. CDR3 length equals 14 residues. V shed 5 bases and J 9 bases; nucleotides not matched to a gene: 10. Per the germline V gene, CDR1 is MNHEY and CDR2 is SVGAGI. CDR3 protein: CASSKHRQGSEQFF. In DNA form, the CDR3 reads TGTGCCAGCAGTAAACACAGACAGGGCAGTGAGCAGTTCTTC.

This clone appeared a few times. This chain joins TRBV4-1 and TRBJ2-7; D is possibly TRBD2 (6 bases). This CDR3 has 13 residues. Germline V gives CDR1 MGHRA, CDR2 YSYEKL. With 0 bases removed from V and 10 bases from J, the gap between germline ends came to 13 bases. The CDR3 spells CASSQDSRERQYF. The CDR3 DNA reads TGCGCCAGCAGCCAAGATTCCCGGGAGCGACAGTACTTC.